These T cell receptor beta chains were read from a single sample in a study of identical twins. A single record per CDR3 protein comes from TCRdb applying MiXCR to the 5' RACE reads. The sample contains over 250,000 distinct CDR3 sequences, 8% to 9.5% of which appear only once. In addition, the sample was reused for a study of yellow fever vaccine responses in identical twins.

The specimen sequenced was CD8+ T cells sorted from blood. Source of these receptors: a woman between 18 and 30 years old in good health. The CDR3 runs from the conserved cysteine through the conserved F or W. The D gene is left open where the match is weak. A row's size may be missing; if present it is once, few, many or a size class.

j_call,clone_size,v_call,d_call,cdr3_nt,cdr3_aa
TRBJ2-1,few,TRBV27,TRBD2,TGTGCCAGCAGTTCCCCAAGCGGGGGGATTTACAATGAGCAGTTCTTC,CASSSPSGGIYNEQFF
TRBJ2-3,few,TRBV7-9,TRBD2,TGTGCCAGCAGCCCAGCTAGCGGAAGCACAGATACGCAGTATTTT,CASSPASGSTDTQYF
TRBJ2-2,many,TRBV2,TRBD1,TGTGCCAGCAGTGGCTGGATGACAGGGGACACCGGGGAGCTGTTTTTT,CASSGWMTGDTGELFF
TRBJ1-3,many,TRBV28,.,TGTGCCAGCAGTTTTCACGTAGGAAACACCATATATTTT,CASSFHVGNTIYF
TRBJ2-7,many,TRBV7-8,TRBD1,TGTGCCAGCAGCTGGGGACAGGGAGGCTCCTACGAGCAGTACTTC,CASSWGQGGSYEQYF
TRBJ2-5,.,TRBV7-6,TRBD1,TGTGCCAGCAGCTTAGCGCGGGCAGGGGGCCCGCCCGTCCAAGAGACCCAGTACTTC,CASSLARAGGPPVQETQYF
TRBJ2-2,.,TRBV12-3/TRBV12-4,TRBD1,TGTGCCATCGGACAGGGGTTTGCCGGGGAGCTGTTTTTT,CAIGQGFAGELFF
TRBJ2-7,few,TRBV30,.,TGTGCCTGGACCACCACGTTGGCACTCGAGCAGTACTTC,CAWTTTLALEQYF
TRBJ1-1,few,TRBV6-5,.,TGTGCCAGCAGTTACTCGACAGCGAACACTGAAGCTTTCTTT,CASSYSTANTEAFF
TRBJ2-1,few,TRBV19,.,TGTGCCAGTAGTATAGATCCGGGGGCCTACGCCAATGAGCAGTTCTTC,CASSIDPGAYANEQFF